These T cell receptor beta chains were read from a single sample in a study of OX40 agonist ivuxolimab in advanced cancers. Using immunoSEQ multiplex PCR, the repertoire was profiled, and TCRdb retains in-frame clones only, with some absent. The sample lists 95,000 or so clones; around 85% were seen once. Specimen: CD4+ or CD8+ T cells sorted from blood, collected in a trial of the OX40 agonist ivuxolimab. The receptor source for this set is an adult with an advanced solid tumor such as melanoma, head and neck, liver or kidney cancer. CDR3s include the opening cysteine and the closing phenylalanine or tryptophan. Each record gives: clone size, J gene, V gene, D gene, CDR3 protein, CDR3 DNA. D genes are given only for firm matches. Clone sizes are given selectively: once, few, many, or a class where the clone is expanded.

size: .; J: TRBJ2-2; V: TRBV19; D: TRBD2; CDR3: CASKVRERSGELFF; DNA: TGTGCCAGTAAGGTGCGGGAGAGGTCGGGGGAGCTGTTTTTT
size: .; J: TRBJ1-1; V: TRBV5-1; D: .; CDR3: CASSLLGGAEAFF; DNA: TGCGCCAGCAGCTTGCTAGGCGGTGCTGAAGCTTTCTTT
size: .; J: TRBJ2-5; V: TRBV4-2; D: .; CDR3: CASSQDITLKTQYF; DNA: TGTGCCAGCAGCCAAGATATTACCCTTAAGACCCAGTACTTC
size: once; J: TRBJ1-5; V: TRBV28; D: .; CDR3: CASIHQGYGSNQPQHF; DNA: TGTGCCAGCATCCACCAGGGTTATGGGAGCAATCAGCCCCAGCATTTT
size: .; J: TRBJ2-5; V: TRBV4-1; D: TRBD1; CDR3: CASSRPGQGKETQYF; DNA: TGCGCCAGCAGCCGACCGGGACAGGGGAAAGAGACCCAGTACTTC
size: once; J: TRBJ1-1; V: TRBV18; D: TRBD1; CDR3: CASSPTPGGPNTEAFF; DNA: TGTGCCAGCTCACCAACCCCAGGGGGCCCAAACACTGAAGCTTTCTTT
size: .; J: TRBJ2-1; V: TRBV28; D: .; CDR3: CASSFVPTARDEQFF; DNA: TGTGCCAGCAGTTTTGTCCCAACTGCACGTGATGAGCAGTTCTTC
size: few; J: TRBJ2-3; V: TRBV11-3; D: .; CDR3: CASSSPFRGTDTQYF; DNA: TGTGCCAGCAGCAGCCCCTTTCGGGGCACAGATACGCAGTATTTT
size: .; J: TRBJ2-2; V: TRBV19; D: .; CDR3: CASSRVNTGELFF; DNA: TGTGCCAGTAGTAGGGTGAACACCGGGGAGCTGTTTTTT
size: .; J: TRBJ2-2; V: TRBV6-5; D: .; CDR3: CASSYGGWTTNRELFF; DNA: TGTGCCAGCAGTTACGGAGGTTGGACAACCAACCGGGAGCTGTTTTTT
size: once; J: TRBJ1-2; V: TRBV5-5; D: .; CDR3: CASSPDRRYGYTF; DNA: TGTGCCAGCAGCCCCGACAGGCGCTATGGCTACACCTTC
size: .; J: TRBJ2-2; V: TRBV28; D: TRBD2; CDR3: CASTRTSVWNTGELFF; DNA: TGTGCCAGCACCCGGACTAGCGTTTGGAACACCGGGGAGCTGTTTTTT
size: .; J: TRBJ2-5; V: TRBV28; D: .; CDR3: CASSFLGHSQETQYF; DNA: TGTGCCAGCAGTTTCCTTGGACACAGTCAAGAGACCCAGTACTTC
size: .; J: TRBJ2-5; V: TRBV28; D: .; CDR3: CASSLSGREGETQYF; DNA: TGTGCCAGCAGTTTATCTGGCAGGGAAGGAGAGACCCAGTACTTC
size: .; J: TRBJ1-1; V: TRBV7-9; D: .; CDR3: CASSLDVNTEAFF; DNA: TGTGCCAGCAGCTTAGATGTGAACACTGAAGCTTTCTTT
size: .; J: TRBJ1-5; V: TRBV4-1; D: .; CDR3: CASSQDERGTMGNQPQHF; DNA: TGCGCCAGCAGCCAAGATGAAAGGGGGACTATGGGTAATCAGCCCCAGCATTTT
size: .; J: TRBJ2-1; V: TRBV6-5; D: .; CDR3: CASSPQGSSYNEQFF; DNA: TGTGCCAGCAGTCCGCAGGGAAGCTCCTACAATGAGCAGTTCTTC
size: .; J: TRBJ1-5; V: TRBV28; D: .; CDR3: CASSFPSPLSNQPQHF; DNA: TGTGCCAGCAGTTTTCCCTCTCCTTTGAGCAATCAGCCCCAGCATTTT
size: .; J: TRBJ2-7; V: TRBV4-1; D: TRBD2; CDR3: CASSPASGSNYEQYF; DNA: TGCGCCAGCAGCCCCGCCAGCGGGAGCAACTACGAGCAGTACTTC
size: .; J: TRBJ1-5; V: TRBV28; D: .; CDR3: CASSFRWGKNQPQHF; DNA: TGTGCCAGCAGTTTTAGATGGGGGAAAAATCAGCCCCAGCATTTT
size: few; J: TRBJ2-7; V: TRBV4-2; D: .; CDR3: CASSQVVGTNPYEQYF; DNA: TGTGCCAGCAGCCAAGTAGTCGGCACAAATCCCTACGAGCAGTACTTC
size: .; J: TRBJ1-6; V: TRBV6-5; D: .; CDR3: CASSYSDSYSPLHF; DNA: TGTGCCAGCAGTTACTCGGACAGTTATTCACCCCTCCACTTT
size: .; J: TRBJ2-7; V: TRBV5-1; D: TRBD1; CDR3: CASSSRQGFYEQYF; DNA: TGCGCCAGCAGCTCTCGACAGGGATTTTACGAGCAGTACTTC
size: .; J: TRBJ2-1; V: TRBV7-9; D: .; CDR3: CASSLVLSEQFF; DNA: TGTGCCAGCAGCTTAGTATTGAGTGAGCAGTTCTTC
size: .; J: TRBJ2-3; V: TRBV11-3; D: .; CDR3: CASSLGPGDTQYF; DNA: TGTGCCAGCAGCTTAGGTCCGGGGGATACGCAGTATTTT
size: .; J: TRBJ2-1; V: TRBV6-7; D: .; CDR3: CASSYRTSSSYNEQFF; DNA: TGTGCCAGCAGTTACCGGACTTCCAGCTCCTACAATGAGCAGTTCTTC
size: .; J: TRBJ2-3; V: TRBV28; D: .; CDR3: CASSLSGTRADTQYF; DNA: TGTGCCAGCAGTTTATCGGGGACCCGGGCAGATACGCAGTATTTT
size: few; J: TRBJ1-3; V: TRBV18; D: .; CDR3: CASSPGAGGNTIYF; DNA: TGTGCCAGCTCACCCGGCGCCGGAGGAAACACCATATATTTT
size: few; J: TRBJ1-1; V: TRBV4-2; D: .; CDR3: CASSQEVYEQNTEAFF; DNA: TGTGCCAGCAGCCAAGAAGTTTATGAACAGAACACTGAAGCTTTCTTT
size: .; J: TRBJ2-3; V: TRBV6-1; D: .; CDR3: CASSENRGGTDTQYF; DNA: TGTGCCAGCAGTGAGAACAGGGGAGGAACAGATACGCAGTATTTT
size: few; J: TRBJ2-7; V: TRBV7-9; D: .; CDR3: CASSLSRSYEQYF; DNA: TGTGCCAGCAGCTTAAGCCGATCCTACGAGCAGTACTTC
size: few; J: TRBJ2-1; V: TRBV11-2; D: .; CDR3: CASSLEDSRLYNEQFF; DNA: TGTGCCAGCAGCTTAGAGGACTCTAGGCTCTACAATGAGCAGTTCTTC
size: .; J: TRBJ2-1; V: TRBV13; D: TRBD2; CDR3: CASSLVGSGIYNEQFF; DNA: TGTGCCAGCAGCTTAGTGGGTAGCGGGATATACAATGAGCAGTTCTTC
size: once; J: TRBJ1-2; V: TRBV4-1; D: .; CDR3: CASSQEYDYGYTF; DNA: TGCGCCAGCAGCCAAGAGTATGACTATGGCTACACCTTC
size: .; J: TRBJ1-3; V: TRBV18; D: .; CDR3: CASSPGTSSGNTIYF; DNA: TGTGCCAGCTCACCCGGGACATCTTCTGGAAACACCATATATTTT
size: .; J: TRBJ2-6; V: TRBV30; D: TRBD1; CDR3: CALQGAVKGANVLTF; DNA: TGTGCCTTACAGGGGGCAGTAAAAGGGGCCAACGTCCTGACTTTC
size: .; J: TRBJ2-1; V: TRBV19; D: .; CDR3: CASRPGPFFDEQFF; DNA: TGTGCCAGTAGGCCGGGACCGTTCTTCGATGAGCAGTTCTTC
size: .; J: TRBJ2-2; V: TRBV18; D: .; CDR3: CASSPRQGRNTGELFF; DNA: TGTGCCAGCTCACCCCGGCAGGGGAGGAACACCGGGGAGCTGTTTTTT
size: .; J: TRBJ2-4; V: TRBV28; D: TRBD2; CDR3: CASSLLSFRSGSQQYF; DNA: TGTGCCAGCAGTTTATTAAGCTTTAGGAGCGGGAGTCAACAGTACTTC
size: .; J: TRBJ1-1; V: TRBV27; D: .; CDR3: CASSLSPVDTEAFF; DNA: TGTGCCAGCAGTTTATCCCCGGTGGACACTGAAGCTTTCTTT
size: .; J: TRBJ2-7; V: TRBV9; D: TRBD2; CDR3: CASSPGLAYYEQYF; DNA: TGTGCCAGCAGCCCTGGACTAGCGTACTACGAGCAGTACTTC
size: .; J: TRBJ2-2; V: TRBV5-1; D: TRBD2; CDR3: CASSLAGVPGTGELFF; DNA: TGCGCCAGCAGCCTAGCGGGAGTCCCCGGGACCGGGGAGCTGTTTTTT
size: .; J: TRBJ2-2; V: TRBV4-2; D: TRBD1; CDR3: CASSQVADRGLVGELFF; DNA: TGTGCCAGCAGCCAAGTAGCGGACAGGGGACTGGTCGGGGAGCTGTTTTTT
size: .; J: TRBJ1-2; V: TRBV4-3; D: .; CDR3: CASSQGEGEANYGYTF; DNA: TGCGCCAGCAGCCAAGGGGAGGGGGAAGCTAACTATGGCTACACCTTC
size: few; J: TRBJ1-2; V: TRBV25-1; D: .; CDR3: CASSEGSYGYTF; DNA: TGTGCCAGCAGTGAAGGCTCCTATGGCTACACCTTC
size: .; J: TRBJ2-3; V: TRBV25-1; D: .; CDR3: CASSANLDTQYF; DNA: TGTGCCAGCAGTGCAAATCTAGATACGCAGTATTTT
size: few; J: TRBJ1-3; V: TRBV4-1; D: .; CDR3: CASSQEQSLGYTIYF; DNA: TGCGCCAGCAGCCAAGAGCAGTCCCTAGGATACACCATATATTTT
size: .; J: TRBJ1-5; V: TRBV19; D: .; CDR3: CASRKRPGGNQPQHF; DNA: TGTGCCAGTCGAAAACGGCCAGGGGGCAATCAGCCCCAGCATTTT
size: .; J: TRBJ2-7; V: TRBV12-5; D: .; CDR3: CASSGEDYEQYF; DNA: TGTGCTTCCTCGGGGGAGGATTACGAGCAGTACTTC
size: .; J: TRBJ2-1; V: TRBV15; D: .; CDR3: CATRPGQAYNEQFF; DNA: TGTGCCACCAGGCCGGGACAAGCCTACAATGAGCAGTTCTTC
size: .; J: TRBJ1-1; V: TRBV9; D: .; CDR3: CASSDLKGNTEAFF; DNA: TGTGCCAGCAGCGACCTGAAAGGGAACACTGAAGCTTTCTTT
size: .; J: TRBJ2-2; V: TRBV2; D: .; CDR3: CASSENWGDTGELFF; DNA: TGTGCCAGCAGTGAAAATTGGGGGGACACCGGGGAGCTGTTTTTT
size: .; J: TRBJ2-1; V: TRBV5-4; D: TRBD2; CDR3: CASSLARLANNEQFF; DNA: TGTGCCAGCAGCTTGGCACGACTAGCCAACAATGAGCAGTTCTTC
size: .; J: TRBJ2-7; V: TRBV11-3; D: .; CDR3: CASSPQGPSYEQYF; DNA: TGTGCCAGCAGCCCCCAGGGGCCGTCCTACGAGCAGTACTTC
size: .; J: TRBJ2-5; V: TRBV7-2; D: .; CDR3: CASSFRGQGETQYF; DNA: TGTGCCAGCAGCTTCAGGGGACAAGGGGAGACCCAGTACTTC
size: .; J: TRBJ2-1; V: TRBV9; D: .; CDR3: CASSATPGLYNEQFF; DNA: TGTGCCAGCAGCGCCACCCCCGGGTTGTACAATGAGCAGTTCTTC
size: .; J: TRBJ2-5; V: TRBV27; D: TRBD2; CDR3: CASSLRLAGAETQYF; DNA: TGTGCCAGCAGTCTCAGACTAGCGGGAGCGGAGACCCAGTACTTC
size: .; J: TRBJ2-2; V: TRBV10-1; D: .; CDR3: CASSEWGRTGELFF; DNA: TGCGCCAGCAGTGAGTGGGGGCGCACCGGGGAGCTGTTTTTT
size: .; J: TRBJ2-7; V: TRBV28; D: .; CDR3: CASRVGTTTYEQYF; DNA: TGTGCCAGCAGGGTCGGGACAACGACTTACGAGCAGTACTTC
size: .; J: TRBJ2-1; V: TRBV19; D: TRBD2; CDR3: CASSNGGREQFF; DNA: TGTGCCAGTAGTAACGGGGGGAGGGAGCAGTTCTTC